This entry describes one T cell receptor (beta chain). TCR beta VDJ and CDR3 were profiled, and genomic DNA was the template. In TCRdb, the reads were re-called with MiXCR into one record per CDR3 protein. The profile shows approximately 100,000 distinct CDR3 sequences, around 62% of them singletons. Patients chosen for sequencing had CD8+CD57+ cells that had expanded, as shown by flow cytometry. All participating patients were living with severe acquired aplastic anemia. Patient blood was sampled before any therapy had been received. This entry comes from a study of CD8+CD57+ T cells in acquired aplastic anemia. Study details: DNA from sorted CD4+ and CD8+ cells averaged 3.2 ug.

V shed 6 bases, J shed 5 bases, and the junction held 3 bases outside the gene matches. Germline V CDR1 and CDR2: SGHVS, FNYEAQ. The CDR3 is 13 residues long. The sequence was collected from a human donor with aplastic anemia. V gene TRBV7-6 combines with J gene TRBJ2-7, with 11 positions matching TRBD2. The source material was sorted CD4+, CD8+, or CD8+CD57+ T cells (not recorded which) from PBMCs. CDR3 region: CASRLAGEHEQYF. The CDR3 DNA reads as TGTGCCAGCAGACTAGCGGGAGAACACGAGCAGTACTTC.